This T cell receptor (beta chain) was observed in a study of blood T cell repertoires in COVID-19. In the study overall: The samples span acute and convalescent COVID-19 from the United States, Italy and Spain.

Per the study methods: Amplification with reference gene primers provided the estimates of nucleated cell counts. The data were produced by immunoSEQ multiplex PCR, yet TCRdb's version contains in-frame clones alone and is incomplete. Clone size and V and J calls were adopted from that table, with D and trimming inferred from the DNA. This table holds roughly 380,000 clones, approximately 89% found once. Patients from Seattle were sampled longitudinally, starting during active infection. Germline values: CDR1 SGHTA, CDR2 FQGTGA. The CDR3 contains 14 residues. V shed 3 bases and J shed 0 bases, with 6 bases lying between them.

Material: peripheral blood. This clonotype was obtained from an older woman with COVID-19, enrolled during active disease. The V gene is TRBV7-3, the J gene TRBJ1-5; D remains unclear. DNA for the CDR3: TGTGCCAGCAGCTTTACGGGTAGCAATCAGCCCCAGCATTTT. Translating gives CASSFTGSNQPQHF.